Each of the 7 T cell receptor beta chains below was sequenced from the same sample in a study of early T cells in non-severe SARS-CoV-2 infection. A single record per CDR3 protein comes from TCRdb applying MiXCR to the 5' RACE reads. The table shows 30,000 to 40,000 distinct CDR3 sequences, with around 7% occurring only once. Specimen: whole blood, collected at baseline. These receptors all come from an adult who was a healthcare worker with PCR-confirmed SARS-CoV-2 infection or an uninfected control (not recorded which).

At least ten counts were recorded for this clonotype. The chain combines TRBV5-1 with TRBJ2-2, with D perhaps given as TRBD1 or TRBD2 (6 bases each). The CDR3 sequence is 17 residues long. Trimming stripped 2 bases from V and 1 base from J, with 15 bases between. Germline CDR1 and CDR2: SGHRS and YFSETQ. CDR3 nucleotide sequence: TGCGCCAGCAGCTTACGGGGGCATATGCAGAACACCGGGGAGCTGTTTTTT. Translated: CASSLRGHMQNTGELFF. The full variable domain, rest sourced from reference TRBV5-1 and TRBJ2-2, is KAGVTQTPRYLIKTRGQQVTLSCSPISGHRSVSWYQQTPGQGLQFLFEYFSETQRNKGNFPGRFSGRQFSNSRSEMNVSTLELGDSALYLCASSLRGHMQNTGELFFGEGSRLTVL.

The V call is TRBV7-3, the J call TRBJ2-3, with D possibly being TRBD1 (7 bases). Germline V CDR1 and CDR2: SGHTA, FQGTGA. The V gene lost 8 bases and the J gene lost 1 base, with 16 bases spanning the gap. This CDR3 is 15 amino acids long. The CDR3 reads CASSRGPSGTDTQYF. Written as DNA, the CDR3 is TGTGCCAGCTCTAGGGGGCCTAGCGGCACAGATACGCAGTATTTT. Combining the CDR3 with reference TRBV7-3 and TRBJ2-3 gives the whole variable domain GAGVSQTPSNKVTEKGKYVELRCDPISGHTALYWYRQSLGQGPEFLIYFQGTGAADDSGLPNDRFFAVRPEGSVSTLKIQRTERGDSAVYLCASSRGPSGTDTQYFGPGTRLTVL.

This clonotype was observed a few times. This chain uses TRBV7-8 with TRBJ2-2; TRBD2 is a possible D gene (5 bases). The germline V and J ends were trimmed by 3 bases and 1 base, with 12 bases remaining between them. The CDR3 spans 16 residues. CDR1 is SGHVS, CDR2 FQNEAQ, per germline. The CDR3: CASSLRSAMNTGELFF. DNA of the CDR3: TGTGCCAGCAGCTTGCGTAGCGCAATGAACACCGGGGAGCTGTTTTTT.

This clonotype was seen at least ten times. The V call is TRBV7-2, the J call TRBJ2-5, with D possibly being TRBD1 (6 bases). Germline CDR1 reads SGHTA; CDR2 reads FQGNSA. This CDR3 comprises 14 residues. V was pared by 5 bases and J by 7 bases, with 17 bases between. CDR3 residues: CASSRDISGRTQYF. The CDR3 bases are TGTGCCAGCAGCCGGGACATTTCGGGGAGGACCCAGTACTTC.

The rearrangement joins TRBV7-2 to TRBJ2-7; no firm D call. CDR1 SGHTA and CDR2 FQGNSA come from the germline V gene. V lost 5 bases to trimming and J lost 6 bases, with 14 bases between them. The CDR3 spans 13 residues. The CDR3 protein is CASSVKRSSEQYV. The CDR3 nucleotides read TGTGCCAGCAGCGTTAAACGGAGTTCCGAGCAGTACGTC.

This clonotype was seen many times. The rearrangement joins TRBV20-1 to TRBJ2-5; D gene ambiguous. Germline lookup yields CDR1 DFQATT and CDR2 SNEGSKA (reference sequence). CDR3 length: 11 amino acids. V gave up 3 bases and J gave up 1 base, with 3 bases separating them. The CDR3 sequence: CSASAQETQYF. The CDR3 DNA sequence: TGCAGTGCTAGTGCCCAAGAGACCCAGTACTTC.

V and J are TRBV20-1 and TRBJ2-3, with TRBD2 matching 14 bases. The V gene's germline CDR1 is DFQATT and CDR2 SNEGSKA (reference sequence). The CDR3 spans 17 residues. With V trimmed by 1 base and J by 4 bases, 7 bases remained unmatched. The CDR3 DNA is TGCAGTGCTAGAGTTACGACTAGCGGGAGGGCCGCAGATACGCAGTATTTT. This translates into CSARVTTSGRAADTQYF.